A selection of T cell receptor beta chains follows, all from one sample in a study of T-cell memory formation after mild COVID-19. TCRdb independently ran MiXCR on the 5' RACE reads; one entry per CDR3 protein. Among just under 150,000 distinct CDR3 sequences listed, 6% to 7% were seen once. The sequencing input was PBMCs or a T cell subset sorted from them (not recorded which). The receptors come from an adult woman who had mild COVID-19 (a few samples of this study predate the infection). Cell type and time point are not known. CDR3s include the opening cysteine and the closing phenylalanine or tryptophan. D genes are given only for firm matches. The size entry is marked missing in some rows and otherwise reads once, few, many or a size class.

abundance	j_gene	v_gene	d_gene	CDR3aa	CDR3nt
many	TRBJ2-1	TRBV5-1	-	CASSLASGASYNEQFF	TGCGCCAGCAGCTTGGCTTCGGGGGCCTCCTACAATGAGCAGTTCTTC
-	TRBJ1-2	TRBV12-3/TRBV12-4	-	CASTVAGTQGPRGYTF	TGTGCCAGCACCGTAGCCGGGACACAAGGACCGAGGGGCTACACCTTC
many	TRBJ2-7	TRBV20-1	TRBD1	CSATGGWGGPSYEQYF	TGCAGTGCCACAGGGGGGTGGGGTGGACCCTCCTACGAGCAGTACTTC
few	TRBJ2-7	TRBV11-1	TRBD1	CASSITGGSYEQYF	TGTGCCAGCAGTATTACAGGGGGGTCCTACGAGCAGTACTTC
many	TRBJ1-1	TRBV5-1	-	CASSLPHLTEAFF	TGCGCCAGCAGCTTGCCCCACCTCACTGAAGCTTTCTTT
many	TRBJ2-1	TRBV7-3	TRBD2	CASSPRGVAPNNEQFF	TGTGCCAGCAGCCCACGGGGGGTAGCGCCCAACAATGAGCAGTTCTTC
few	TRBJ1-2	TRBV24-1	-	CATSDESYNGYTF	TGTGCCACCAGTGATGAGAGTTATAATGGCTACACCTTC
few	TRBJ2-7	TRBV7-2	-	CASSLEGRTAYEQYF	TGTGCCAGCAGCTTAGAGGGACGGACCGCCTACGAGCAGTACTTC
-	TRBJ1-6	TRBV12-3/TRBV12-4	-	CASKWTGENSPLHF	TGTGCCAGCAAGTGGACCGGGGAAAATTCACCCCTCCACTTT
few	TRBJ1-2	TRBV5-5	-	CASSLAPLSGYTF	TGTGCCAGCAGCTTGGCCCCCCTCAGTGGCTACACCTTC
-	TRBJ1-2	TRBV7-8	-	CASNPGSDYGYTF	TGTGCCAGCAACCCAGGAAGCGACTATGGCTACACCTTC
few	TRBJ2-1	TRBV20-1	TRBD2	CSAPTSGRIDEQFF	TGCAGTGCTCCAACTAGCGGGAGGATAGATGAGCAGTTCTTC
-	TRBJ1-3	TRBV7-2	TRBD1	CASSLVGTGGPGNTIYF	TGTGCCAGCAGCTTAGTAGGGACAGGGGGCCCTGGAAACACCATATATTTT
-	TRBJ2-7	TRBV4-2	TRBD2	CASSQDSSGGEQYF	TGTGCCAGCAGCCAAGATTCTTCGGGAGGCGAGCAGTACTTC
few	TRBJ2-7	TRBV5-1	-	CASSLGPLGTSYEQYF	TGCGCCAGCAGCTTGGGCCCTTTAGGGACTTCTTACGAGCAGTACTTC
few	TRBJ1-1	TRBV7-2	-	CASSLNAPFTEAFF	TGTGCCAGCAGCTTAAATGCTCCCTTCACTGAAGCTTTCTTT
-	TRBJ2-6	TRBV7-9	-	CASSLGGLGANVLTF	TGTGCCAGCAGCTTAGGGGGGCTCGGGGCCAACGTCCTGACTTTC
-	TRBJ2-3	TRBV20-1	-	CSASRGNTDTQYF	TGCAGTGCTTCGAGGGGGAACACAGATACGCAGTATTTT
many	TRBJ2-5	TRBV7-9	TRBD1	CASSTGQQETQYF	TGTGCCAGCAGCACGGGACAGCAAGAGACCCAGTACTTC
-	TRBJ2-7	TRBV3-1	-	CASSQDPRRSYEQYF	TGTGCCAGCAGCCAAGATCCCAGGAGGTCCTACGAGCAGTACTTC
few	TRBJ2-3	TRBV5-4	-	CASSLVTSRDTQYF	TGTGCCAGCAGCTTAGTTACCTCTAGAGATACGCAGTATTTT
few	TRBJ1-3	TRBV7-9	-	CASSLLGRVGNTIYF	TGTGCCAGCAGCCTCCTCGGGAGGGTTGGAAACACCATATATTTT
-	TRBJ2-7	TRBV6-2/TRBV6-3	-	CASSYSAVSYEQYF	TGTGCCAGCAGTTACTCGGCAGTTTCCTACGAGCAGTACTTC
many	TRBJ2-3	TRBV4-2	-	CASSHTRALSTDTQYF	TGTGCCAGCAGCCACACCCGGGCCCTTAGCACAGATACGCAGTATTTT
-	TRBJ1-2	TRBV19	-	CASSSPDNSNYGYTF	TGTGCCAGCAGCAGTCCCGACAACTCTAACTATGGCTACACCTTC
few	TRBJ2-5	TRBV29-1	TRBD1	CSVGTGGVETQYF	TGCAGCGTTGGGACAGGGGGCGTGGAGACCCAGTACTTC
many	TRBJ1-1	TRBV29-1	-	CSVEGGGRTEAFF	TGCAGCGTTGAAGGTGGGGGTCGGACTGAAGCTTTCTTT
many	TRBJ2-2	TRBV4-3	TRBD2	CASSPNLLAGAVELFF	TGCGCCAGCAGCCCGAACCTGCTAGCGGGAGCTGTGGAGCTGTTTTTT
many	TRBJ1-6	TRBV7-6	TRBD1	CASSLTGDRSSPLHF	TGTGCCAGCAGCTTGACAGGGGATAGAAGTTCACCCCTCCACTTT
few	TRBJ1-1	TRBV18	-	CASSFEGTEAFF	TGTGCCAGCTCCTTTGAGGGGACTGAAGCTTTCTTT
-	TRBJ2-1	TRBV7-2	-	CASSRAANEQFF	TGTGCCAGCAGCCGCGCGGCAAATGAGCAGTTCTTC
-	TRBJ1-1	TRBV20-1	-	CSARPLVRTEAFF	TGCAGTGCTAGGCCGTTGGTCCGGACTGAAGCTTTCTTT